This TCR beta chain is drawn from a study of shared clonotypes between healthy human individuals. Comment on this clone: Its antigen is unknown.

CDR1 and CDR2 (germline): MDHEN, SYDVKM. With 7 bases clipped from V and 3 bases from J, the junction kept 6 bases outside the gene matches. CDR3 size: 15 residues. The donors, healthy adults who were HIV-negative, had experienced no recent acute infections or vaccinations. Study results and caveats: Limitation of the genetic and exposure-history diversity represented came from the few donors. When naive CD4 clonotypes were compared across a few donors, around 5% were shared.

Original handling: Filtering differed, since immunoSEQ gave only junction sequences and no quality scores. TCRdb's copy holds only in-frame clones and misses some; the assay was immunoSEQ multiplex PCR. V, J and clone size are those of that table, while D and trimming were read from the DNA. The sample consists of 2 million to 3 million clones, 90% to 95% of them appearing once. The sequence came from a man aged 18 to 30 in good health. Some clones in this sample may be carry-over from other donors' samples. The chain carries TRBV28 and TRBJ2-3; 11 bases match TRBD2. Sequences were obtained from naive CD4+ T cells from PBMCs. Subset defined: CD45RA+ positively selected. The CDR3 DNA sequence: TGTGCCAGCACAACTAGCGGGAGCCCAACAGATACGCAGTATTTT. The encoded protein is CASTTSGSPTDTQYF.